The 9 T cell receptor beta chains in this list originate from one sample, sequenced in a study of blood T cell repertoires in COVID-19 (dated by TCRdb to about 2020). The protocol used for the library was the immunoSEQ multiplex PCR assay. Held by TCRdb, this immuneACCESS table contains in-frame sequences only and omits some clones. Under half of the omission traces to an unresolved V gene where checked; the cause of the rest is unknown. The sample profile shows more than 250,000 clones; approximately 84% of them were found once. The top ten clones comprise less than 2.5% of the sample. Sequenced sample: peripheral blood. The receptors were sampled from a woman aged 30 to 39 who had recovered from COVID-19.

J is TRBJ1-1 and V is TRBV20-1, with 9 bases fitting TRBD1. The CDR3 extends over 13 amino acids. Per germline, CDR1 DFQATT and CDR2 SNEGSKA (reference sequence). Germline trimming cut 3 bases from V and 3 bases from J; bases unmatched to any gene: 2. In DNA, the CDR3 is TGCAGTGCTAGTGGACAGGGGTACACTGAAGCTTTCTTT. It codes for CSASGQGYTEAFF.

V and J are TRBV5-1 and TRBJ2-2; 7 bases match TRBD1. V lost 8 bases and J lost 2; bases outside the gene matches: 12. CDR1 is SGHRS and CDR2 is YFSETQ in the germline V gene. The CDR3 has 16 residues. The CDR3 DNA is TGCGCCAGTAGAAACCCCGGGACAGTCAACACCGGGGAGCTGTTTTTT. It specifies CASRNPGTVNTGELFF.

In this sample, this clone turned up a few times. The chain joins TRBV2 to TRBJ1-6; 7 bases are shared with TRBD1. Per germline, CDR1 SNHLY and CDR2 FYNNEI. V gave up 4 bases and J gave up 11 bases; unmatched junction bases: 2. The CDR3 sequence is 12 residues long. CDR3 sequence: CASSAGTAPLHF. The DNA of the CDR3 is TGTGCCAGCAGTGCCGGGACAGCACCCCTCCACTTT.

The CDR3 DNA reads TGTGCCAGCAGCTTGTTTGGCGGGGGTATTGAAGCTTTCTTT. Its translation: CASSLFGGGIEAFF. This chain connects TRBV5-4 to TRBJ1-1; tentative D call: TRBD1 (5 bases). The CDR3 length is 14 residues. V was shortened by 1 base and J by 7 bases, with 14 bases between the two germline ends. Germline V gene lookup returns CDR1 SGHNT and CDR2 YYREEE (reference sequence).

V usage is TRBV5-1 and J usage is TRBJ2-1; D may be TRBD2 (6 bases). From germline, CDR1 is SGHRS and CDR2 YFSETQ. This CDR3 has 13 residues. V was pared by 2 bases and J by 8 bases, with 11 bases between. The CDR3: CASSFRDSDEQFF. The CDR3 DNA reads TGCGCCAGCAGCTTCCGGGACTCTGATGAGCAGTTCTTC.

The CDR3 is CASGFSGNTEAFF. The CDR3 coding sequence is TGTGCTAGTGGTTTTAGCGGCAACACTGAAGCTTTCTTT. The chain carries TRBV12-5 and TRBJ1-1, with no clear D. The CDR3 spans 13 residues. V was trimmed by 3 bases and J by 2 bases, leaving 7 bases between them. The germline V gene encodes CDR1 LGHNT and CDR2 FRNRAP.

J is TRBJ2-1 and V is TRBV13; 15 bases align to TRBD2. The junction had 5 bases not matched to a gene; V was cut back by 1 base and J by 4 bases. This CDR3 comprises 18 residues. The germline CDR1 and CDR2 sequences are PRHDT and FYEKMQ (reference sequence). The CDR3 loop reads CASSLVPGLAGGYNEQFF. Here the CDR3 DNA reads TGTGCCAGCAGCTTAGTCCCGGGACTAGCGGGGGGATACAATGAGCAGTTCTTC.

The chain has TRBV6-5 and TRBJ1-2; the D gene is possibly TRBD1 (6 bases). Trimming cost V 4 bases and J 0 bases, with 15 bases left between them. The CDR3 sequence is 16 residues long. Per germline, CDR1 MNHEY and CDR2 SVGAGI. CDR3 bases: TGTGCCAGCAGTTTCCAGGGTTCAGGGGCTAACTATGGCTACACCTTC. It yields the protein CASSFQGSGANYGYTF.

The gene calls are TRBV11-2 and TRBJ1-2; D not certain. CDR3 size: 13 residues. The V gene lost 5 bases and the J gene lost 6 bases, with 13 bases spanning the gap. The germline gives CDR1 SGHAT, CDR2 FQNNGV. CDR3 region: CASSPPGGNGYTF. The CDR3, as DNA: TGTGCCAGCAGCCCACCGGGAGGGAATGGCTACACCTTC.